The 30 T cell receptor beta chains below come from one sample, sequenced in a study of blood T cell repertoires in COVID-19. TCRdb keeps only in-frame clones here, not all; method: immunoSEQ multiplex PCR. The table records some 97,000 clones, roughly 84% of them present only once. Source material: peripheral blood. These receptors were taken from a man aged 30 to 45 in a cohort sampled during active COVID-19.

This chain joins TRBV9 and TRBJ2-5, with 8 bases identical to TRBD1. Germline V gene data show CDR1 as SGDLS and CDR2 as YYNGEE. Trimming cost V 3 bases and J 4 bases; bases outside gene matches: 11. This CDR3 comprises 16 residues. CDR3: CASSESQGALGETQYF. CDR3 in DNA: TGTGCCAGCAGCGAATCGCAGGGGGCTTTAGGAGAGACCCAGTACTTC.

J is TRBJ2-3 and V is TRBV5-8, with D unresolved. The CDR3 totals 14 residues. V gave up 4 bases and J gave up 0 bases, with 9 bases separating them. Germline loops: CDR1 SGHTS, CDR2 YDEGEE. This chain's CDR3 is CASSEQISTDTQYF. CDR3 nucleotides: TGTGCCAGCAGCGAACAGATTAGCACAGATACGCAGTATTTT.

This rearrangement joins TRBV13 to TRBJ1-1, with D maybe TRBD1 (5 bases). The V gene lost 6 bases and the J gene lost 1 base, with 18 bases spanning the gap. The germline CDR1 and CDR2 sequences are PRHDT and FYEKMQ (reference sequence). This CDR3 has 16 residues. The CDR3 DNA sequence: TGTGCCAGCAGAGCTCCGCCGGGGGGTGCGAACACTGAAGCTTTCTTT. This encodes CASRAPPGGANTEAFF.

This chain links TRBV27 with TRBJ1-2, with TRBD1 matching 8 bases. CDR3 size: 12 residues. Germline V gene data show CDR1 as MNHEY and CDR2 as SMNVEV (reference sequence). Unmatched junction bases numbered 1, after V lost 8 bases and J lost 2 bases. The CDR3 nucleotides are TGTGCCAGCGGACAGGGAAACTATGGCTACACCTTC. Translated: CASGQGNYGYTF.

The rearrangement links TRBV12-3 or TRBV12-4 to TRBJ2-7; no definite D call. The CDR3 covers 12 residues. The ends were cut back, 5 bases at V and 3 bases at J, with 8 bases in the middle. The chain's CDR3 is CASSHILYEQYF. CDR3 bases: TGTGCCAGCAGTCACATTCTCTACGAGCAGTACTTC.

This clone was picked up one time. The V call is TRBV3-1 (or the pseudogene TRBV3-2), the J call TRBJ2-1, with TRBD2 identical over 8 bases. The CDR3 has 16 amino acids. V lost 0 bases and J lost 4; bases outside the gene matches: 5. CDR1 and CDR2 (germline): LGHDT, YNNKEL (reference sequence). The CDR3 DNA reads as TGTGCCAGCAGCCAAGAAGGCGGGGGGCGATACAATGAGCAGTTCTTC. Its translation: CASSQEGGGRYNEQFF.

This rearrangement joins TRBV28 to TRBJ2-3, with D possibly TRBD2 on 7 matching bases. This CDR3 region has 16 residues. Germline CDR1 and CDR2: MDHEN and SYDVKM. With 3 bases removed from V and 0 bases from J, the gap between germline ends came to 13 bases. This CDR3 is CASSLRGPTSTDTQYF. The CDR3 DNA is TGTGCCAGCAGTTTGCGGGGGCCCACTAGCACAGATACGCAGTATTTT.

This chain uses TRBV12-3 or TRBV12-4 with TRBJ1-4; weak D call: TRBD1 (6 bases). The CDR3 length is 13 residues. V gave up 6 bases and J gave up 1 base, with 6 bases separating them. The CDR3 protein is CASRQGTNEKLFF. As DNA, the CDR3 is TGTGCCAGCAGACAGGGAACTAATGAAAAACTGTTTTTT.

The chain employs TRBV24-1 and TRBJ1-2; D not certain. Germline V gene lookup returns CDR1 KGHDR and CDR2 SFDVKD. This CDR3 comprises 13 residues. V was shortened by 4 bases and J by 0 bases, with 5 bases between the two germline ends. CDR3 bases: TGTGCCACCAGTGAGGGAGCTAACTATGGCTACACCTTC. This encodes CATSEGANYGYTF.

This clone has more than one count but fewer than ten. This chain connects TRBV6-1 to TRBJ1-5; D perhaps matches TRBD1 (5 bases). Germline V CDR1 and CDR2: MNHNS, SASEGT. Trimming took 7 bases from V and 8 from J, leaving 18 bases between them. This CDR3 spans 14 amino acids. The CDR3 here is CASKLKLGGEPQHF. The CDR3 region has the DNA TGTGCCAGCAAACTGAAGTTGGGAGGGGAGCCCCAGCATTTT.

The chain combines TRBV9 with TRBJ2-7; 7 bases map to TRBD1. Trimming at V came to 4 bases and at J to 6 bases, leaving 13 bases not matched to a gene. There are 15 residues in the CDR3. Looked up from germline, CDR1 is SGDLS and CDR2 is YYNGEE. This CDR3 reads CASSPREGASLEQYF. Written as DNA, the CDR3 is TGTGCCAGCAGCCCCAGAGAGGGGGCGTCTCTCGAGCAGTACTTC. The full variable domain, rest sourced from reference TRBV9 and TRBJ2-7, is DSGVTQTPKHLITATGQRVTLRCSPRSGDLSVYWYQQSLDQGLQFLIQYYNGEERAKGNILERFSAQQFPDLHSELNLSSLELGDSALYFCASSPREGASLEQYFGPGTRLTVT.

The V gene is TRBV6-5, the J gene TRBJ1-6, with D hard to call. Germline V lookup: CDR1 MNHEY, CDR2 SVGAGI. The CDR3 has 14 amino acids. V lost 5 bases and J lost 7, with 12 bases in between. CDR3 protein: CASSPSGENSPLHF. Written as DNA, the CDR3 is TGTGCCAGCAGTCCATCCGGGGAGAATTCACCCCTCCACTTT.

This chain connects TRBV18 to TRBJ2-1, with TRBD2 matching 13 bases. The CDR3 consists of 15 residues. In germline, CDR1 is KGHSH, CDR2 LQKENI. V was pared by 3 bases and J by 6 bases, with 2 bases of the junction left unmatched. CDR3 nucleotides: TGTGCCAGCTCACCCGGGACTAGCGGGGCCAATGAGCAGTTCTTC. Its protein product is CASSPGTSGANEQFF.

This chain uses TRBV28 with TRBJ2-5; D is possibly TRBD2 (5 bases). The CDR3 has 14 amino acids. CDR1 is MDHEN, CDR2 SYDVKM, per germline. Trimming removed 3 bases from V and 5 bases from J, with 13 bases in between. The CDR3 here is CASSFLLARETQYF. The CDR3 DNA reads as TGTGCCAGCAGTTTTCTCCTAGCAAGGGAGACCCAGTACTTC.

This rearrangement joins TRBV6-5 to TRBJ1-2; D is unresolved. V was pared by 6 bases and J by 5 bases, with 7 bases between. The germline gives CDR1 MNHEY, CDR2 SVGAGI. The CDR3 covers 11 residues. CDR3 in DNA: TGTGCCAGCAGCGAGGGTTATGGCTACACCTTC. It is translated as CASSEGYGYTF.

This chain uses TRBV5-5 with TRBJ1-4; D is possibly TRBD1 (5 bases). There are 16 residues in the CDR3. The V gene's germline CDR1 is SGHKS and CDR2 YYEKEE (reference sequence). Trimming pared 4 bases from V and 3 bases from J, leaving 16 bases between. For the CDR3, the DNA is TGTGCCAGCAGCCCGCGATACAGGCCTTCTAATGAAAAACTGTTTTTT. Its protein product is CASSPRYRPSNEKLFF.

This chain's CDR3 is CASSEGRLGTDTQYF. Here the CDR3 DNA reads TGTGCCAGCAGTGAAGGGAGGCTAGGCACAGATACGCAGTATTTT. The gene calls are TRBV2 and TRBJ2-3; tentatively, D is TRBD2 (5 bases). Deletions cut 1 base from V and 1 base from J, with 9 bases between. CDR3 size: 15 residues. CDR1 and CDR2 from the germline V gene are SNHLY and FYNNEI.

The chain links TRBV7-2 to TRBJ2-5; TRBD1 matches at 9 bases. The germline V gene has CDR1 SGHTA and CDR2 FQGNSA. V was clipped by 7 bases and J by 5 bases; unmatched bases: 5. The CDR3 loop spans 13 amino acids. The CDR3 sequence: CASNRGLEETQYF. The CDR3 nucleotides read TGTGCCAGCAACAGGGGGCTTGAGGAGACCCAGTACTTC.

V gene TRBV5-6 combines with J gene TRBJ2-5, with D tentatively TRBD2 (7 bases). V shed 3 bases and J shed 4 bases, with 10 bases lying between them. The germline V gene encodes CDR1 SGHDT and CDR2 YYEEEE. CDR3 size: 13 residues. CDR3 amino acids: CASSSAGAETQYF. CDR3 DNA: TGTGCCAGCAGCTCGGCGGGGGCAGAGACCCAGTACTTC. Drawing the rest from reference TRBV5-6 and TRBJ2-5, the complete variable domain is DAGVTQSPTHLIKTRGQQVTLRCSPKSGHDTVSWYQQALGQGPQFIFQYYEEEERQRGNFPDRFSGHQFPNYSSELNVNALLLGDSALYLCASSSAGAETQYFGPGTRLLVL.

V gene TRBV7-8 combines with J gene TRBJ1-4; 8 bases fit TRBD1. V dropped 2 bases and J dropped 4; count of bases not matched to a gene: 9. The length of the CDR3 is 17 residues. Per the germline V gene, CDR1 is SGHVS and CDR2 is FQNEAQ. In nucleotides, the CDR3 is TGTGCCAGCAGCTTATATAGTCAGGGGGCGTATAATGAAAAACTGTTTTTT. This encodes CASSLYSQGAYNEKLFF.

DNA for the CDR3: TGTGCCAGCAGCGAAGGGACTAGCGGGACCCAGTACTTC. Amino acids: CASSEGTSGTQYF. The chain combines TRBV7-9 with TRBJ2-5; 11 bases align to TRBD2. Trimming cost V 5 bases and J 7 bases; bases outside gene matches: 3. This CDR3 spans 13 amino acids. CDR1 SEHNR and CDR2 FQNEAQ come from the germline V gene (reference sequence). Supplemented by reference TRBV7-9 and TRBJ2-5, the full variable domain reads DTGVSQNPRHKITKRGQNVTFRCDPISEHNRLYWYRQTLGQGPEFLTYFQNEAQLEKSRLLSDRFSAERPKGSFSTLEIQRTEQGDSAMYLCASSEGTSGTQYFGPGTRLLVL.

The gene calls are TRBV30 and TRBJ2-1; 10 bases map to TRBD1. The CDR3 loop spans 15 amino acids. Unmatched junction bases numbered 11, after V lost 4 bases and J lost 8 bases. Germline V CDR1 and CDR2: GTSNPN, SVGIG (reference sequence). The CDR3 loop is CAWTTGTGELDEQFF. The DNA of the CDR3 is TGTGCCTGGACAACCGGGACAGGGGAATTGGATGAGCAGTTCTTC.

The chain has TRBV7-9 and TRBJ2-2; the D is unclear. Germline V gene lookup returns CDR1 SEHNR and CDR2 FQNEAQ (reference sequence). V dropped 5 bases and J dropped 0 bases, with 10 bases sitting between them. The CDR3 consists of 15 residues. The CDR3 loop is CASSPVVANTGELFF. As DNA, the CDR3 is TGTGCCAGCAGCCCGGTAGTCGCGAACACCGGGGAGCTGTTTTTT.

A single count supports this clone. This chain connects TRBV7-9 to TRBJ1-1, with 7 bases identical to TRBD1. Germline V gene data show CDR1 as SEHNR and CDR2 as FQNEAQ (reference sequence). The V and J ends lost 7 bases and 6 bases, in that order; junction bases with no gene match: 11. The CDR3 totals 14 residues. CDR3 region: CASTSWRQGSEAFF. CDR3 sequence (DNA): TGTGCCAGCACCAGTTGGCGACAGGGCTCTGAAGCTTTCTTT.

This clone has only one observation. The chain recombines TRBV4-2 with TRBJ1-2; 10 bases map to TRBD1. Looked up from germline, CDR1 is LGHNA and CDR2 is YNFKEQ. The V and J ends lost 0 bases and 3 bases, in that order; junction bases with no gene match: 1. The CDR3 spans 15 residues. The CDR3 coding sequence is TGTGCCAGCAGCCAAGAGGGACAGGGGCACTATGGCTACACCTTC. It translates to CASSQEGQGHYGYTF.

The rearrangement uses TRBV7-2 and TRBJ2-7, with 7 bases identical to TRBD2. The CDR3 has 18 amino acids. V lost 6 bases to trimming and J lost 4 bases; unmatched junction nucleotides: 21. Germline V CDR1 and CDR2: SGHTA, FQGNSA. CDR3 DNA sequence: TGTGCCAGCAGTCAACCTCACTACGAGCGGGGAAGCGGTTACGAGCAGTACTTC. Translation gives CASSQPHYERGSGYEQYF.

This chain links TRBV7-3 with TRBJ2-1; maybe TRBD1 (6 bases). Trimming removed 6 bases from V and 2 bases from J, with 14 bases in between. CDR3 length: 15 amino acids. In germline, CDR1 is SGHTA, CDR2 FQGTGA. The CDR3 DNA reads as TGTGCCAGCAGTTCGGACAGTCGAACCTACAATGAGCAGTTCTTC. This codes for CASSSDSRTYNEQFF. The variable domain in full, completed from reference TRBV7-3 and TRBJ2-1, reads GAGVSQTPSNKVTEKGKYVELRCDPISGHTALYWYRQSLGQGPEFLIYFQGTGAADDSGLPNDRFFAVRPEGSVSTLKIQRTERGDSAVYLCASSSDSRTYNEQFFGPGTRLTVL.

The chain joins TRBV10-3 to TRBJ2-2, with 10 bases identical to TRBD2. Per germline, CDR1 ENHRY and CDR2 SYGVKD. CDR3 length equals 16 residues. Trimming at V came to 4 bases and at J to 7 bases, leaving 9 bases not matched to a gene. The CDR3 coding sequence is TGTGCCATCAGTGGCCTAGGGACTAGCGCGGGCGGGGAGCTGTTTTTT. This encodes CAISGLGTSAGGELFF.

The rearrangement links TRBV25-1 to TRBJ2-1, with 9 bases fitting TRBD1. The J segment lost 5 bases and the V segment lost 3 bases, leaving 5 bases of the junction unmatched. Germline V gene data show CDR1 as MGHDK and CDR2 as SYGVNS. This CDR3 is 15 amino acids long. For the CDR3, the DNA is TGTGCCAGCAGTGACCCGGGACAGGGAGACAATGAGCAGTTCTTC. Encoded protein: CASSDPGQGDNEQFF.

This clone appeared a few times. This chain links TRBV2 with TRBJ1-5; possible D gene TRBD1, 5 bases. The V and J ends lost 8 bases and 3 bases respectively, with 11 bases between them. CDR1 and CDR2 (germline): SNHLY, FYNNEI. The CDR3 consists of 13 residues. The CDR3 nucleotides are TGTGCCAGCTGTCGACAGATCAATCAGCCCCAGCATTTT. Its translation is CASCRQINQPQHF. The whole variable domain, filled in from reference TRBV2 and TRBJ1-5, reads EPEVTQTPSHQVTQMGQEVILRCVPISNHLYFYWYRQILGQKVEFLVSFYNNEISEKSEIFDDQFSVERPDGSNFTLKIRSTKLEDSAMYFCASCRQINQPQHFGDGTRLSIL.